This TCR beta chain was found in a study of cytomegalovirus exposure and HLA in healthy donors. The V and J ends lost 3 bases and 1 base respectively, with 10 bases between them. The germline CDR1 and CDR2 sequences are WNHNN and SYGVQD (reference sequence). CDR3 length: 15 amino acids. Study-level findings and limits: Later, an analysis found that common viral pathogens appeared to be linked with several of the most significant clusters. HLA restriction was apparent for most CMV-associated TCR beta chains in a later analysis. Cytomegalovirus association was assigned to some 160 TCR beta chains.

Concerning this clone itself: Its specificity is unknown.

Healthy people donating bone marrow made up the donors. The PCR employed 60 Vbeta primers together with 13 Jbeta primers. Repertoires were generated with immunoSEQ multiplex PCR, while TCRdb's copy carries only in-frame clones and drops some. The repertoire holds 210,000 or so clones, with 75% to 90% as singletons. Sequences were obtained from PBMCs. This TCR was sampled from a boy younger than 10 in good health and CMV-seronegative. The chain carries TRBV10-1 and TRBJ1-3; D is perhaps TRBD1 (5 bases). The CDR3 sequence is CASSDREVSGNTIYF. The CDR3 nucleotides read TGCGCCAGCAGTGACAGGGAGGTATCTGGAAACACCATATATTTT.